This is a list of T cell receptor beta chains from one sample in a study of CD8 T cells in ankylosing spondylitis. TCRdb called the 5' RACE reads again in MiXCR, with one record for every CDR3 protein. The sample has more than 600,000 distinct CDR3 sequences; around 19% are singletons. Sequencing was carried out using blood, either unsorted or a sorted T cell fraction (not recorded which). The source of these receptors is a male donor with ankylosing spondylitis. The CDR3 runs from the conserved cysteine through the conserved F or W. The D gene is left open where the match is weak. Clone size is not always given. Where it is, it says once, few, many or a class for expanded clones.

D gene | J gene | clone size | V gene | CDR3 protein | CDR3 DNA
TRBD1 | TRBJ1-1 | - | TRBV12-3/TRBV12-4 | CASSLGDRGGPEAFF | TGTGCCAGCAGTTTAGGGGACAGGGGAGGACCTGAAGCTTTCTTT
- | TRBJ2-7 | - | TRBV5-1 | CASSWDAYEQYF | TGCGCCAGCAGCTGGGACGCCTACGAGCAGTACTTC
- | TRBJ2-5 | - | TRBV12-3/TRBV12-4 | CASSPEVASSQYF | TGTGCCAGCAGCCCGGAGGTAGCCTCGTCCCAGTACTTC
- | TRBJ1-2 | - | TRBV7-9 | CASSSNTGFDGYTF | TGTGCCAGCAGCTCAAATACGGGTTTTGATGGCTACACCTTC
- | TRBJ2-1 | - | TRBV20-1 | CSAVGIAEYNEQFF | TGCAGTGCGGTGGGAATAGCGGAATACAATGAGCAGTTCTTC
TRBD1 | TRBJ1-2 | - | TRBV5-1 | CASMEPGQGYSYTF | TGCGCCAGCATGGAACCGGGACAGGGGTATAGCTACACCTTC
- | TRBJ2-3 | few | TRBV6-2/TRBV6-3 | CASSYVASTQYF | TGTGCCAGCAGTTACGTGGCTTCCACGCAGTATTTT
TRBD2 | TRBJ2-1 | few | TRBV10-3 | CAAQLAGGNEQFF | TGTGCCGCGCAACTAGCGGGGGGGAATGAGCAGTTCTTC
- | TRBJ1-1 | few | TRBV6-4 | CASSPEGRGTEAFF | TGTGCCAGCAGCCCTGAGGGCAGAGGCACTGAAGCTTTCTTT
- | TRBJ1-1 | - | TRBV7-3 | CASSLKTYALNTDNINTEAFF | TGTGCCAGCAGCTTAAAGACTTACGCTTTAAATACTGACAATATCAACACTGAAGCTTTCTTT
- | TRBJ2-7 | - | TRBV6-6 | CASRPGSSYEQYF | TGTGCCAGCAGACCAGGTAGCTCCTACGAGCAGTACTTC